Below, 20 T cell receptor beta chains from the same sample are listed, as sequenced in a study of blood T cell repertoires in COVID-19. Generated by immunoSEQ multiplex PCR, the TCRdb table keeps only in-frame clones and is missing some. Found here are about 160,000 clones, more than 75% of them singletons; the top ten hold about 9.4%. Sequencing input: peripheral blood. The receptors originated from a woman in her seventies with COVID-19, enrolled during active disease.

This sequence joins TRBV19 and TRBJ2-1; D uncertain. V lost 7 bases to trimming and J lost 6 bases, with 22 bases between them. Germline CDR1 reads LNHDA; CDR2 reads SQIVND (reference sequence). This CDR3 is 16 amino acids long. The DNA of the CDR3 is TGTGCCAGTACCACTATCGACGGATACCTTGGCAATGAGCAGTTCTTC. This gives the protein CASTTIDGYLGNEQFF.

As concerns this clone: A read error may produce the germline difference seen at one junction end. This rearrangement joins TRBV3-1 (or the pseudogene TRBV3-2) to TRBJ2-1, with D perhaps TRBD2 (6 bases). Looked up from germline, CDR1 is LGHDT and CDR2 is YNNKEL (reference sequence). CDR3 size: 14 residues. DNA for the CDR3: TGTGCCATCAGCGGGCCTCCCTCCTACAATGAGCAGTTCTTC. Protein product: CAISGPPSYNEQFF.

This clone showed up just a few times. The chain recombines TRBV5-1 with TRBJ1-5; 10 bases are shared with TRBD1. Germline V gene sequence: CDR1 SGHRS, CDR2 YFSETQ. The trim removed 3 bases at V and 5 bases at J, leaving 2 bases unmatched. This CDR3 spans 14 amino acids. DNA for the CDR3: TGCGCCAGCAGCTCCGGACAGGGGGATCAGCCCCAGCATTTT. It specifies CASSSGQGDQPQHF.

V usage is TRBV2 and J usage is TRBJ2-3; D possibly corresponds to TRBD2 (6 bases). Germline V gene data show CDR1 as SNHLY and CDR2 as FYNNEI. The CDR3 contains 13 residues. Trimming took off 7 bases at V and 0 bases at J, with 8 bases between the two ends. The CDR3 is CASIRESTDTQYF. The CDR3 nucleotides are TGTGCCAGCATCCGGGAGAGCACAGATACGCAGTATTTT.

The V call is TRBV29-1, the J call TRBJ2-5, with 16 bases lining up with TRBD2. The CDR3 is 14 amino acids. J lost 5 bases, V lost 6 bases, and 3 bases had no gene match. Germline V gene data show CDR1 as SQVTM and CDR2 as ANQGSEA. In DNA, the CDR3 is TGCAGCGTCCCGGGACTAGCGGGGGGGGAGACCCAGTACTTC. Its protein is CSVPGLAGGETQYF.

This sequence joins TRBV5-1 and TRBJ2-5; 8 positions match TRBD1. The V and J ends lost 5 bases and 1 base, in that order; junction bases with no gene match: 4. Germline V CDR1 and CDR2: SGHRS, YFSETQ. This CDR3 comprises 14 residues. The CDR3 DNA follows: TGCGCCAGCAGATCCACAGGGGGCCAAGAGACCCAGTACTTC. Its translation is CASRSTGGQETQYF.

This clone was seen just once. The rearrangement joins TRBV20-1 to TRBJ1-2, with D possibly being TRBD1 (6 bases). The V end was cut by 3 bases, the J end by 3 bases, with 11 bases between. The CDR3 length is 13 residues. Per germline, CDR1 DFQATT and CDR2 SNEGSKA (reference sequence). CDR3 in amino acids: CSASPGVDYGYTF. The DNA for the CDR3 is TGCAGTGCTAGTCCAGGGGTCGACTATGGCTACACCTTC.

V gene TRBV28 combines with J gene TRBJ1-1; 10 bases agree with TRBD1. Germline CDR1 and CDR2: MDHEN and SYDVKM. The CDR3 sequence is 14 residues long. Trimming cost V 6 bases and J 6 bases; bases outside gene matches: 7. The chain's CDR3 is CASSRQGAYAEAFF. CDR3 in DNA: TGTGCCAGCAGCCGACAGGGGGCGTACGCTGAAGCTTTCTTT.

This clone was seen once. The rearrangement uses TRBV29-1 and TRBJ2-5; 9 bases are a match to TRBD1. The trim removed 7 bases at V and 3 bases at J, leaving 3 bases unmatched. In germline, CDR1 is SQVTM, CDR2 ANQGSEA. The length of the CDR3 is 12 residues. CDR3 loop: CSADRGEETQYF. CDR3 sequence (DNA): TGCAGCGCGGACAGGGGAGAAGAGACCCAGTACTTC.

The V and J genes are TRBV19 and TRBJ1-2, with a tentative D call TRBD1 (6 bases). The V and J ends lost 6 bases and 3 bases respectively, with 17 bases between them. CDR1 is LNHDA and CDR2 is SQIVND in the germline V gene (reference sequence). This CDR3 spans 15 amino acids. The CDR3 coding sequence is TGTGCCAGTAGCCGAGGGGGATTGAGGGACTATGGCTACACCTTC. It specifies CASSRGGLRDYGYTF.

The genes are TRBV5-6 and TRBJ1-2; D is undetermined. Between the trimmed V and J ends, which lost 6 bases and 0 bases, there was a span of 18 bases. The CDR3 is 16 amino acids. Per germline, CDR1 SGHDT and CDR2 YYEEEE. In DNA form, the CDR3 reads TGTGCCAGCACATTTCTCGACAAGACCTCTAACTATGGCTACACCTTC. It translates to CASTFLDKTSNYGYTF.

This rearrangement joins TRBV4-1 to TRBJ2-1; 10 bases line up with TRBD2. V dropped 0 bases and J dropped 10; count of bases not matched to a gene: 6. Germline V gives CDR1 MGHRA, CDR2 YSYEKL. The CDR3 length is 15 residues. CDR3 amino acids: CASSQDSSGGREQFF. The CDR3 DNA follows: TGCGCCAGCAGCCAAGATTCTAGCGGGGGCCGCGAGCAGTTCTTC.

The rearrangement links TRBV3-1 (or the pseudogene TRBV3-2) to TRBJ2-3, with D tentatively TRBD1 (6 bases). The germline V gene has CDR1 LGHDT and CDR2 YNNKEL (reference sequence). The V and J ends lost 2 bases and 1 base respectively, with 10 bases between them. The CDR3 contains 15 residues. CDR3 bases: TGTGCCAGCAGCCAACCGGGACAAGGCACAGATACGCAGTATTTT. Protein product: CASSQPGQGTDTQYF.

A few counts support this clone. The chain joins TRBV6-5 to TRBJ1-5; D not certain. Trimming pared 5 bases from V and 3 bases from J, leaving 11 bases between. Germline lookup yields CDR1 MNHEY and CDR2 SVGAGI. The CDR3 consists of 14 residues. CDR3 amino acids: CASSIRENNQPQHF. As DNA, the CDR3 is TGTGCCAGCAGTATACGAGAAAACAATCAGCCCCAGCATTTT.

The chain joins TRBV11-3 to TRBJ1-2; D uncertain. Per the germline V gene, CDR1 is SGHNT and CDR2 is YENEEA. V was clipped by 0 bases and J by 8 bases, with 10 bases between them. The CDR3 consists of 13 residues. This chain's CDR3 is CASSLDSGRGYTF. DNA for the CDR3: TGTGCCAGCAGCTTAGATAGCGGCCGGGGCTACACCTTC.

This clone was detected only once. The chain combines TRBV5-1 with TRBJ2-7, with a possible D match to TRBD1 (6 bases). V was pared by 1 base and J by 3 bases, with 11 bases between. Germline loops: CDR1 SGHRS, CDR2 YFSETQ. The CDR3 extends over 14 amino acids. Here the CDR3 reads CASSLSRGVYEQYF. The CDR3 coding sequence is TGCGCCAGCAGCTTGAGCAGGGGAGTCTACGAGCAGTACTTC.

The CDR3 is CASKGGQGTYNEQFF. As DNA, the CDR3 is TGTGCCAGCAAAGGGGGACAGGGCACCTACAATGAGCAGTTCTTC. The chain combines TRBV6-5 with TRBJ2-1, with 9 nucleotides matching TRBD1. Germline CDR1 MNHEY, CDR2 SVGAGI. The CDR3 extends over 15 amino acids. The ends lost 7 bases at V and 2 bases at J; junction bases unmatched: 6.

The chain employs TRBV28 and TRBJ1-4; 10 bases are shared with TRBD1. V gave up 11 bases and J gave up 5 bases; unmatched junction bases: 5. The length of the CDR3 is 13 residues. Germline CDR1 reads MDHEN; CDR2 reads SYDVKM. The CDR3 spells CAARTGGNEKLFF. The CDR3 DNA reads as TGTGCCGCGCGGACAGGGGGAAATGAAAAACTGTTTTTT.

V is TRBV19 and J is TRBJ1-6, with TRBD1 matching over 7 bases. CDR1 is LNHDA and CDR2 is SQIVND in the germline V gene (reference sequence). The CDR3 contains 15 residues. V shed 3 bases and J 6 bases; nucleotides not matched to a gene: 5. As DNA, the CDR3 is TGTGCCAGTAGTATGATGGGACAGCGTAATTCACCCCTCCACTTT. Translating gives CASSMMGQRNSPLHF.

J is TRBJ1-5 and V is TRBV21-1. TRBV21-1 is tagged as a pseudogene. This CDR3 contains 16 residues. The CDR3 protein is CASSKTIEGERQPQHF. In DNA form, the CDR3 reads TGTGCCAGCAGCAAAACGATCGAGGGTGAGCGGCAGCCCCAGCATTTT.